This T cell receptor beta chain stems from a study of T cells after yellow fever vaccination. Template-switching 5'RACE yielded the TCR cDNA; a universal primer site and UMIs were added in the process. TCRdb used MiXCR to reprocess the 5' RACE reads, holding one entry per CDR3 protein. This table has approximately 260,000 distinct CDR3 sequences, around 4.9% appearing once. This clonotype was counted between two and nine times. The target antigen is unknown. Trimming took off 6 bases at V and 0 bases at J, with 12 bases between the two ends. This CDR3 contains 15 residues. Per germline, CDR1 SGHTA and CDR2 FQGNSA. Whole-study findings and limits: Most clones from primary vaccination were detected again post-booster (approximately 96% CD4, about 88% CD8). Abundant bulk-population clonotypes could contaminate the FACS-sorted repertoires. Across the CD4 and CD8 compartments, a small share of clonotypes was present in both.

This sequence joins TRBV7-2 and TRBJ1-3; unclear D gene. The sequenced sample was CD4+ T cells sorted from PBMCs, obtained on the day of the yellow fever booster vaccination. This TCR was recovered from a man younger than 35 who received the YFV17D yellow fever vaccine. CDR3 amino acids: CASSERAISGNTIYF. In nucleotides, the CDR3 is TGTGCCAGCAGTGAAAGGGCCATCTCTGGAAACACCATATATTTT.